The 5 T cell receptor beta chains given below trace back to one sample, sequenced in a study of blood T cells in healthy people across ages. The authors ran a second PCR of about 7 to 11 cycles using a sample-barcoded 5' primer and a J-beta primer mix. TCRdb re-called the 5' RACE reads with MiXCR, one entry per CDR3 protein. Of 580,000 or so distinct CDR3 sequences in the sample, more than 45% are singletons; the top ten hold around 25%. Sequenced: blood. Receptors were obtained from a man older than 75 in good health.

This clonotype has just one count. This chain uses TRBV28 with TRBJ2-6, with a weak D call TRBD1 (5 bases). Germline V lookup: CDR1 MDHEN, CDR2 SYDVKM. Trimming cost V 5 bases and J 4 bases, with 24 bases left between them. The CDR3 runs to 19 residues. Here the CDR3 DNA reads TGTGCCAGCAGTCGCCGTAGACAGCCTCGCACTTCCGGGGCCAACGTCCTGACTTTC. Encoded protein: CASSRRRQPRTSGANVLTF.

This chain joins TRBV15 and TRBJ1-5; 8 bases line up with TRBD1. There are 15 residues in the CDR3. Germline V CDR1 and CDR2: LNHNV, YYDKDF (reference sequence). The V gene end was trimmed by 7 bases and the J gene end by 3 bases; junction bases not matched to a gene: 8. The chain's CDR3 is CATNPTGEINQPQHF. The CDR3, as DNA: TGTGCCACCAACCCGACAGGGGAGATCAATCAGCCCCAGCATTTT.

The CDR3 DNA sequence: TGCGCCAGCAGCTTCGACTCCTCTGGGGCCAACGTCCTGACTTTC. Translating gives CASSFDSSGANVLTF. The genes are TRBV5-1 and TRBJ2-6; the D is unclear. Germline CDR1 reads SGHRS; CDR2 reads YFSETQ. V lost 2 bases and J 0 bases, leaving 6 bases between the germline ends. CDR3 length: 15 amino acids.

V is TRBV12-3 or TRBV12-4 and J is TRBJ1-1, with no clear D. The V and J ends lost 5 bases and 4 bases respectively, with 11 bases between them. The CDR3 runs to 13 residues. The CDR3 DNA reads as TGTGCCAGCAGTGTCCGAAGGGTCACTGAAGCTTTCTTT. It specifies CASSVRRVTEAFF.

Ten or more counts support this clonotype. The chain carries TRBV6-5 and TRBJ1-6, with D tentatively TRBD1 (5 bases). CDR1 is MNHEY, CDR2 SVGAGI, per germline. V shed 1 base and J shed 6 bases, with 7 bases lying between them. This CDR3 is built from 14 residues. CDR3 amino acids: CASSYLQANSPLHF. DNA of the CDR3: TGTGCCAGCAGTTACTTACAGGCTAATTCACCCCTCCACTTT.